The 29 T cell receptor beta chains given below trace back to one sample, sequenced in a study of beta chain features in type 1 diabetes. Investigators reverse transcribed all isolated RNA, so they sequenced expressed TCRB transcripts. The assay was immunoSEQ multiplex PCR, and TCRdb's table has in-frame clones only and misses some. The repertoire consists of around 280,000 clones, with roughly 8% occurring once and the leading ten covering more than 0.8%. Sequenced material: central memory CD4+ T cells from blood. These receptors originate from a woman younger than 30 in good health.

Turning to this clone: Other DNA sequences from this sample encode an identical CDR3 as well. This chain uses TRBV7-9 with TRBJ1-1; tentatively, D is TRBD1 (5 bases). In germline, CDR1 is SEHNR, CDR2 FQNEAQ (reference sequence). V was trimmed by 3 bases and J by 0 bases, leaving 8 bases between them. The CDR3 totals 14 residues. This chain's CDR3 is CASSLGQVNTEAFF. The CDR3 nucleotides are TGTGCCAGCAGCTTGGGGCAGGTGAACACTGAAGCTTTCTTT.

The gene calls are TRBV29-1 and TRBJ2-3; D remains ambiguous. The CDR3 covers 11 residues. Trimming shortened V by 5 bases and J by 8 bases, and 11 bases separated the two germline ends. Germline CDR1 is SQVTM and CDR2 is ANQGSEA. CDR3 residues: CSVLAIATQYF. CDR3 coding DNA: TGCAGCGTTCTGGCTATCGCTACGCAGTATTTT.

This clone has only a few counts. The chain recombines TRBV2 with TRBJ2-2; no definite D call. The CDR3 is 11 amino acids. V was trimmed by 5 bases and J by 8 bases, leaving 6 bases between them. CDR1 SNHLY and CDR2 FYNNEI come from the germline V gene. CDR3 sequence (DNA): TGTGCCAGCAGTAGGGTAGGGGAGCTGTTTTTT. Protein product: CASSRVGELFF. Full variable domain (missing parts from reference TRBV2 and TRBJ2-2): EPEVTQTPSHQVTQMGQEVILRCVPISNHLYFYWYRQILGQKVEFLVSFYNNEISEKSEIFDDQFSVERPDGSNFTLKIRSTKLEDSAMYFCASSRVGELFFGEGSRLTVL.

This clone was detected a few times. V usage is TRBV5-4 and J usage is TRBJ2-1; 12 nucleotides match TRBD2. Germline V lookup: CDR1 SGHNT, CDR2 YYREEE (reference sequence). The CDR3 totals 17 residues. The J segment lost 7 bases and the V segment lost 4 bases, leaving 12 bases of the junction unmatched. DNA of the CDR3: TGTGCCAGCAGCCCGTCGATGCTAGCGGGAGGGTGGAATGAGCAGTTCTTC. Translation: CASSPSMLAGGWNEQFF.

This clone appeared a few times. V gene TRBV27 combines with J gene TRBJ1-1; D unclear. Trimming left V 9 bases short and J 0 bases short, with 11 bases between. CDR1 is MNHEY, CDR2 SMNVEV, per germline (reference sequence). The CDR3 covers 13 residues. The CDR3 here is CASLDILNTEAFF. The CDR3 nucleotides are TGTGCCAGTCTAGACATATTGAACACTGAAGCTTTCTTT.

The chain is built from TRBV28 and TRBJ2-1; the D gene is possibly TRBD1 (5 bases). Trimming took off 6 bases at V and 4 bases at J, with 19 bases between the two ends. The germline V gene has CDR1 MDHEN and CDR2 SYDVKM. This CDR3 has 16 amino acids. CDR3 region: CASSTPTVPGYNEQFF. For the CDR3, the DNA is TGTGCCAGCAGCACCCCGACAGTGCCCGGGTACAATGAGCAGTTCTTC.

This clone has more than one count but fewer than ten. The V and J genes are TRBV4-2 and TRBJ2-3; TRBD2 matches at 15 bases. The CDR3 contains 17 residues. Losses at the gene ends were 5 bases for V and 4 bases for J; bases not matched to a gene: 7. Germline CDR1 is LGHNA and CDR2 is YNFKEQ. The CDR3, as DNA: TGTGCCAGCAGCTTGTCCGGGACTAGCGGGGGGCCAGATACGCAGTATTTT. It codes for CASSLSGTSGGPDTQYF.

This clone was seen at least ten times. The rearrangement links TRBV2 to TRBJ2-3, with D perhaps matching TRBD2 (6 bases). V was cut by 2 bases and J by 6 bases, with 15 bases left in between. The CDR3 runs to 15 residues. Germline V gives CDR1 SNHLY, CDR2 FYNNEI. CDR3 amino acids: CASSELRGMPDTQYF. For the CDR3, the DNA is TGTGCCAGCAGTGAATTGCGGGGTATGCCTGATACGCAGTATTTT. The full variable domain, with the rest looked up from reference TRBV2 and TRBJ2-3, is EPEVTQTPSHQVTQMGQEVILRCVPISNHLYFYWYRQILGQKVEFLVSFYNNEISEKSEIFDDQFSVERPDGSNFTLKIRSTKLEDSAMYFCASSELRGMPDTQYFGPGTRLTVL.

This chain links TRBV7-8 with TRBJ2-7; D might be TRBD2 (5 bases). The length of the CDR3 is 11 residues. The germline V and J ends were trimmed by 4 bases and 6 bases, with 7 bases remaining between them. The germline CDR1 and CDR2 sequences are SGHVS and FQNEAQ. The CDR3: CASSYGGEQYV. The DNA of the CDR3 is TGTGCCAGCAGCTACGGAGGCGAGCAGTACGTC.

V gene TRBV29-1 combines with J gene TRBJ1-3, with D tentatively TRBD1 (5 bases). V gave up 6 bases and J gave up 0 bases, with 9 bases separating them. The CDR3 covers 13 residues. Germline CDR1 SQVTM, CDR2 ANQGSEA. The CDR3 region is CSVPGSSGNTIYF. CDR3 nucleotides: TGCAGCGTGCCAGGGAGCTCTGGAAACACCATATATTTT.

This sequence joins TRBV5-1 and TRBJ2-5; no definite D call. The CDR3 has 13 amino acids. V shed 0 bases and J shed 4 bases, with 7 bases lying between them. Germline values: CDR1 SGHRS, CDR2 YFSETQ. CDR3 residues: CASSLGIRETQYF. In DNA form, the CDR3 reads TGCGCCAGCAGCTTGGGAATCAGAGAGACCCAGTACTTC.

This chain uses TRBV6-1 with TRBJ2-1, with 8 bases fitting TRBD1. The trim removed 6 bases at V and 15 bases at J, leaving 16 bases unmatched. CDR3 length: 14 residues. The germline V gene has CDR1 MNHNS and CDR2 SASEGT. The CDR3 loop is CASSSLGQGGGGFF. For the CDR3, the DNA is TGTGCCAGCAGCTCTCTAGGACAGGGCGGTGGAGGGTTCTTC.

This chain links TRBV6-6 with TRBJ1-1; perhaps TRBD1 as D (6 bases). Germline V CDR1 and CDR2: MNHNY, SVGAGI (reference sequence). Trimming removed 2 bases at V and 5 bases at J, with 9 bases between. The CDR3 totals 13 residues. Here the CDR3 reads CASSYLQGTEAFF. DNA for the CDR3: TGTGCCAGCAGTTACCTCCAGGGGACTGAAGCTTTCTTT.

The gene calls are TRBV27 and TRBJ1-1; 7 bases align to TRBD1. Germline trimming cut 7 bases from V and 5 bases from J; bases unmatched to any gene: 19. Germline CDR1 is MNHEY and CDR2 is SMNVEV (reference sequence). The CDR3 has 17 residues. CDR3 region: CASISLGFRQGGTEAFF. The CDR3, as DNA: TGTGCCAGCATCAGTTTAGGTTTCCGACAGGGTGGGACTGAAGCTTTCTTT.

The chain employs TRBV5-4 and TRBJ1-2; TRBD1 aligns across 8 bases. V lost 4 bases and J lost 4; bases outside the gene matches: 12. Germline CDR1 reads SGHNT; CDR2 reads YYREEE (reference sequence). This CDR3 is 16 amino acids long. CDR3: CASSLNTGQELYGYTF. For the CDR3, the DNA is TGTGCCAGCAGCCTAAACACGGGACAGGAGCTCTATGGCTACACCTTC.

With respect to this clone: The sample has other DNA sequences that encode this CDR3 too. The genes are TRBV5-1 and TRBJ2-4, with D hard to call. V gave up 4 bases and J gave up 0 bases, with 11 bases separating them. Germline assignment: CDR1 SGHRS and CDR2 YFSETQ. This CDR3 spans 15 amino acids. CDR3 sequence reads: CASSLDGLAKNIQYF. The CDR3 coding sequence is TGCGCCAGCAGCCTAGACGGCCTAGCCAAAAACATTCAGTACTTC.

This clone was recorded a few times. One base away lies a much larger clone, so this may be a sequencing read error. The same CDR3 is also encoded by other DNA sequences in this sample. J is TRBJ1-5 and V is TRBV28; no clear D gene. The V end lost 6 bases, the J end lost 1 base, and 4 bases lay between the germline ends. The germline gives CDR1 MDHEN, CDR2 SYDVKM. CDR3 length equals 12 residues. CDR3 protein: CASRASNQPQHF. The CDR3 DNA sequence: TGTGCCAGCAGGGCCAGCAATCAGCCCCAGCATTTT.

This chain links TRBV7-2 with TRBJ1-4; TRBD1 matches at 8 bases. With V trimmed by 6 bases and J by 4 bases, 1 base remained unmatched. CDR3 length equals 13 residues. Per the germline V gene, CDR1 is SGHTA and CDR2 is FQGNSA. CDR3 region: CASRTGDNEKLFF. In DNA form, the CDR3 reads TGTGCCAGCAGGACAGGGGATAATGAAAAACTGTTTTTT.

V gene TRBV5-1 combines with J gene TRBJ1-5; the D is unclear. This CDR3 comprises 14 residues. V was trimmed by 2 bases and J by 6 bases, leaving 12 bases between them. Germline lookup yields CDR1 SGHRS and CDR2 YFSETQ. The CDR3 nucleotides read TGCGCCAGCAGCTTTTCGGGGTCGGGTCAGCCCCAGCATTTT. Translating it yields CASSFSGSGQPQHF.

In its sample, this clone was seen many times. The chain joins TRBV23-1 to TRBJ2-7; D not certain. TRBV23-1 is placed among ORFs of uncertain function. This CDR3 contains 11 residues. The CDR3 here is CDLSGSYEQYV. The CDR3, as DNA: TGCGACCTATCGGGTTCCTACGAGCAGTACGTC.

V gene TRBV6-1 combines with J gene TRBJ1-1; no reliable D call. The germline gives CDR1 MNHNS, CDR2 SASEGT. The ends were cut back, 1 base at V and 5 bases at J, with 5 bases in the middle. The CDR3 length is 12 residues. CDR3 sequence (DNA): TGTGCCAGCAGTGAAGGGTGGACTGAAGCTTTCTTT. Protein: CASSEGWTEAFF.

The chain joins TRBV21-1 to TRBJ2-7; the tabulated D call, TRBD2, remains unverified against the DNA. TRBV21-1 is shown as a pseudogene. CDR3 length: 12 amino acids. As DNA, the CDR3 is TGTGCCAGCGGGAGGTTCGCCTACGAGCAGTACGTC. This encodes CASGRFAYEQYV.

This clone appeared many times. J is TRBJ1-1 and V is TRBV14, with TRBD1 as a possible D gene (6 bases). Germline V gene sequence: CDR1 SGHDN, CDR2 FVKESK. V was shortened by 7 bases and J by 1 base, with 10 bases between the two germline ends. The CDR3 sequence is 13 residues long. The CDR3 DNA follows: TGTGCCAGCAAAAAACAGGGGAACACTGAAGCTTTCTTT. Protein product: CASKKQGNTEAFF.

The chain uses TRBV29-1 and TRBJ2-1, with D possibly matching TRBD1 (6 bases). This CDR3 is built from 14 residues. The germline V and J ends were trimmed by 7 bases and 2 bases, with 15 bases remaining between them. Germline assignment: CDR1 SQVTM and CDR2 ANQGSEA. CDR3 loop: CSGRVGGTYNEQFF. The DNA for the CDR3 is TGCAGCGGCCGGGTAGGGGGAACCTACAATGAGCAGTTCTTC.

The gene calls are TRBV15 and TRBJ2-7; 14 bases agree with TRBD2. Germline trimming cut 3 bases from V and 6 bases from J; bases unmatched to any gene: 7. Germline CDR1 and CDR2: LNHNV and YYDKDF (reference sequence). The CDR3 totals 16 residues. The CDR3: CATSSWTSGRPGEQYF. For the CDR3, the DNA is TGTGCCACCAGCAGTTGGACTAGCGGGAGGCCCGGCGAGCAGTACTTC.

The chain uses TRBV5-5 and TRBJ1-6, with D unclear. The CDR3 runs 11 residues. Trimming took off 5 bases at V and 11 bases at J, with 8 bases between the two ends. Germline-derived CDR1 and CDR2 are SGHKS and YYEKEE (reference sequence). CDR3 nucleotide sequence: TGTGCCAGCAGAAGGGATCCACCCCTCCACTTT. It yields the protein CASRRDPPLHF.

This clone has just a few counts. The CDR3 region has the DNA TGTGCCAGCAGCGAGGGACAAACCACTGAAGCTTTCTTT. Protein sequence: CASSEGQTTEAFF. The V and J genes are TRBV7-3 and TRBJ1-1, with a possible D match to TRBD1 (6 bases). This CDR3 spans 13 amino acids. Germline V lookup: CDR1 SGHTA, CDR2 FQGTGA. The V end lost 5 bases, the J end lost 4 bases, and 11 bases lay between the germline ends.

The V and J genes are TRBV13 and TRBJ2-6; perhaps TRBD2 as D (5 bases). Trimming cost V 3 bases and J 1 base, with 13 bases left between them. The CDR3 loop spans 17 amino acids. The germline gives CDR1 PRHDT, CDR2 FYEKMQ (reference sequence). The CDR3 sequence: CASSFIRRGSGANVLTF. In DNA form, the CDR3 reads TGTGCCAGCAGCTTTATAAGGCGCGGGTCTGGGGCCAACGTCCTGACTTTC.

A few counts support this clone. The chain carries TRBV7-6 and TRBJ2-5; D remains unclear. The V gene lost 5 bases and the J gene lost 5 bases, with 9 bases spanning the gap. This CDR3 region has 12 residues. Germline V lookup: CDR1 SGHVS, CDR2 FNYEAQ. CDR3 DNA: TGTGCCAGCAGCCCAATGGGGGAGACCCAGTACTTC. Protein product: CASSPMGETQYF.